This paragraph covers one TCR beta chain sequence. Its target is not known. Germline CDR1 reads MNHEY; CDR2 reads SVGAGI. The CDR3 runs 14 residues. V was shortened by 4 bases and J by 3 bases, with 10 bases between the two germline ends. This entry is derived from a study of beta chain features in type 1 diabetes. Regarding the study as a whole: cDNA sequencing could over-represent cells with high TCR expression.

The study reverse transcribed the entire isolated RNA, so it sequenced expressed TCRB transcripts. Repertoires were generated with immunoSEQ multiplex PCR, while TCRdb's copy carries only in-frame clones and drops some. Seen here are just over 600,000 clones, less than 20% observed once, and the top ten hold 0.093%. The receptor's source is a man aged 18 to 30 in good health. The chain uses TRBV6-5 and TRBJ1-5; D not resolved. The source material was naive CD4+ T cells from blood. CDR3 DNA sequence: TGTGCCAGCAGTTTCGACTTGCTCAATCAGCCCCAGCATTTT. It encodes CASSFDLLNQPQHF.